Listed below are T cell receptor beta chains from one sample, sequenced in a study of CD8+CD57+ T cells in acquired aplastic anemia. TCRdb recomputed calls from the reads with MiXCR, one row per CDR3 protein. The sample consists of about 42,000 distinct CDR3 sequences, around 63% of them appearing once. Sequenced: sorted CD4+, CD8+, or CD8+CD57+ T cells (not recorded which) from PBMCs. The origin of the receptors is a human donor in good health, serving as a control. Each CDR3 is given with its conserved first and last residue. A D gene is named only where the DNA matches it firmly. Not all rows give a size; the values are once, few, many and, for expanded clones, a class.

D	V	J	size	CDR3	DNA
.	TRBV2	TRBJ2-7	.	CASSGMRHYEQYF	TGTGCCAGCAGTGGGATGCGGCACTACGAGCAGTACTTC
TRBD1	TRBV24-1	TRBJ2-3	once	CATRAGTGADTQYF	TGTGCCACCAGGGCCGGGACAGGGGCAGATACGCAGTATTTT
.	TRBV15	TRBJ1-4	.	CATSRASANEKLFF	TGTGCCACCAGCAGAGCTTCTGCTAATGAAAAACTGTTTTTT
.	TRBV10-3	TRBJ1-2	few	CAISERGNDGYTF	TGTGCCATCAGTGAGAGAGGGAACGATGGCTACACCTTC
TRBD1	TRBV29-1	TRBJ2-7	few	CSVQAGTGCEQYF	TGCAGCGTCCAGGCCGGGACAGGGTGTGAGCAGTACTTC
.	TRBV2	TRBJ2-5	.	CASSASGGWETQYF	TGTGCCAGCAGTGCCTCAGGGGGGTGGGAGACCCAGTACTTC
TRBD2	TRBV11-2	TRBJ2-1	.	CASSESGVGYNEQFF	TGTGCCAGCAGCGAAAGCGGGGTGGGTTACAATGAGCAGTTCTTC
.	TRBV10-3	TRBJ1-1	.	CAISESVGGWSEAFF	TGTGCCATCAGTGAGTCTGTAGGGGGTTGGAGTGAAGCTTTCTTT
.	TRBV20-1	TRBJ2-7	.	CSARGDTSYEQYF	TGCAGTGCTAGGGGGGACACCTCCTACGAGCAGTACTTC
.	TRBV30	TRBJ2-5	.	CAWSVLGTGETQYF	TGTGCCTGGAGTGTATTGGGGACCGGAGAGACCCAGTACTTC
TRBD1	TRBV12-3/TRBV12-4	TRBJ2-7	.	CASSLSQGAYEQYF	TGTGCCAGCAGTCTCTCCCAGGGGGCCTACGAGCAGTACTTC
TRBD1	TRBV10-1	TRBJ1-6	.	CASRDRQAPLHF	TGTGCCAGCAGGGACAGGCAAGCACCCCTCCACTTT
TRBD2	TRBV20-1	TRBJ2-1	once	CSAPLLAGGPNEQFF	TGCAGTGCTCCCTTACTAGCGGGAGGGCCCAATGAGCAGTTCTTC
.	TRBV2	TRBJ2-2	.	CASSEAEEVGELFF	TGTGCCAGCAGTGAAGCAGAAGAAGTCGGGGAGCTGTTTTTT
.	TRBV19	TRBJ1-2	.	CASSLAYYGYTF	TGTGCCAGTAGTCTGGCGTACTATGGCTACACCTTC
TRBD2	TRBV13	TRBJ2-7	.	CASSTGLAGGYEQYF	TGTGCCAGCAGCACAGGACTAGCGGGGGGATACGAGCAGTACTTC
.	TRBV29-1	TRBJ1-5	.	CSVEVEVNQPQHF	TGCAGCGTTGAAGTGGAGGTCAATCAGCCCCAGCATTTT
.	TRBV20-1	TRBJ2-7	few	CSAYHPGGGTYEQYF	TGCAGTGCTTATCACCCAGGGGGGGGGACTTACGAGCAGTACTTC
.	TRBV12-3/TRBV12-4	TRBJ2-2	.	CATSDLTWDTGELFF	TGTGCCACCAGTGATTTGACTTGGGACACCGGGGAGCTGTTTTTT
.	TRBV14	TRBJ2-3	.	CASSLSDTQYF	TGTGCCAGCAGCCTGTCTGATACGCAGTATTTT
TRBD1	TRBV20-1	TRBJ1-6	few	CGARLGGGDSPLHF	TGCGGTGCTAGGCTAGGAGGGGGCGATTCACCTCTCCACTTT
.	TRBV10-3	TRBJ1-1	.	CAAAGRPDSLNLNTEAFF	TGTGCCGCAGCCGGGCGACCCGACAGTTTAAACCTGAACACTGAAGCTTTCTTT
TRBD2	TRBV10-2	TRBJ2-5	.	CASSMLAGGLETQYF	TGCGCCAGCAGTATGCTAGCGGGGGGGCTGGAGACCCAGTACTTC
.	TRBV10-3	TRBJ1-1	.	CASRLPTGTEAFF	TGTGCCAGCAGACTCCCTACTGGTACTGAAGCTTTCTTT
.	TRBV7-2	TRBJ2-7	.	CASSFTPFYEQYF	TGTGCCAGCAGCTTTACCCCGTTCTACGAGCAGTACTTC
TRBD1	TRBV19	TRBJ2-7	.	CASRSRGKSYEQYF	TGTGCCAGTAGATCCAGGGGGAAGTCCTACGAGCAGTACTTC
.	TRBV29-1	TRBJ1-4	.	CSVAIGGRGEKLFF	TGCAGCGTTGCGATCGGGGGGCGAGGGGAAAAACTGTTTTTT
.	TRBV7-9	TRBJ2-5	.	CASSDETLYF	TGTGCCAGCAGTGATGAGACCCTGTACTTC
TRBD2	TRBV7-2	TRBJ2-5	few	CASSAVGLERETQYF	TGTGCCAGCAGCGCGGTGGGACTAGAGCGGGAGACCCAGTACTTC
TRBD1	TRBV19	TRBJ1-2	once	CATSPGTVVYGYTF	TGTGCCACATCGCCCGGGACAGTAGTTTATGGCTACACCTTC
TRBD1	TRBV9	TRBJ1-2	.	CASSVGTGSGYTF	TGTGCCAGCAGCGTAGGGACAGGCAGTGGCTACACCTTC
TRBD1	TRBV14	TRBJ2-7	.	CASSRGQGRSYEQYF	TGTGCCAGCAGCCGAGGACAGGGTCGCTCCTACGAGCAGTACTTC
TRBD2	TRBV13	TRBJ2-7	many	CASSSGWGAGGSYEQYF	TGTGCCAGCAGCTCCGGGTGGGGAGCGGGGGGCTCCTACGAGCAGTACTTC
.	TRBV15	TRBJ2-3	.	CATSRDTQYF	TGTGCCACCAGCAGAGATACGCAGTATTTT
.	TRBV2	TRBJ1-2	.	CASSYPNGEYGYTF	TGTGCCAGCAGTTACCCCAATGGAGAATATGGCTACACCTTC
.	TRBV2	TRBJ2-7	.	CASSEAGRVYEQYF	TGTGCCAGCAGTGAAGCCGGCAGGGTCTACGAGCAGTACTTC
.	TRBV2	TRBJ2-7	.	CASSAGAGEQYF	TGTGCCAGCAGTGCCGGGGCCGGCGAGCAGTACTTC